A selection of T cell receptor beta chains follows, all from one sample in a study of blood T cell repertoires in COVID-19. Data came from immunoSEQ multiplex PCR; TCRdb stores just in-frame clones and leaves some out. The repertoire holds around 63,000 clones, with around 81% as singletons. The sample comprised peripheral blood. The receptors derive from a man aged 55 to 70 with acute or convalescent COVID-19. Each CDR3 is given with its conserved first and last residue. The D gene is left open where the match is weak. Only some rows state a clone size, as once, few, many or a class for expanded clones.

-	-	TRBV5-6	TRBJ1-2	TGTGCCAGCAGCTTGGTCCAGAACTATGGCTACACCTTC	CASSLVQNYGYTF
-	-	TRBV14	TRBJ2-7	TGTGCCAGCAGCCCCCAGGGGATCTCAAAGCAGTACTTC	CASSPQGISKQYF
TRBD1	once	TRBV6-5	TRBJ2-7	TGTGCCATCTCAGGGGGGGACAGGGCTTACGAGCAGTACTTC	CAISGGDRAYEQYF
-	once	TRBV30	TRBJ1-4	TGTGCCTGGGCAGGGGAGGAAAAACTGTTTTTT	CAWAGEEKLFF
TRBD1	-	TRBV5-1	TRBJ1-2	TGCGCCAGCAGCCCGGGACAGAGTCCTAACTATGGCTACACCTTC	CASSPGQSPNYGYTF
-	-	TRBV5-6	TRBJ2-7	TGTGCCAGCATCCCGAATTTCGGCGAGCAGTACTTC	CASIPNFGEQYF
-	few	TRBV19	TRBJ1-1	TGTGCCAGTACAAGGACAGACCCGAACACTGAAGCTTTCTTT	CASTRTDPNTEAFF
-	-	TRBV3-1/TRBV3-2	TRBJ2-5	TGTGCCAGCAGCCAAGATACGGCAGGGCTAGAGACCCAGTACTTC	CASSQDTAGLETQYF
TRBD2	-	TRBV10-1	TRBJ2-1	TGCGCCAGCAGTGACTGGACTAGCGGGGCGGGGAATGAGCAGTTCTTC	CASSDWTSGAGNEQFF
-	once	TRBV18	TRBJ2-3	TGTGCCAGCTCACCACGACTGTCAGGGGCCCCAGATACGCAGTATTTT	CASSPRLSGAPDTQYF
-	-	TRBV5-6	TRBJ1-3	TGTGCCAGCAGCTTGGTCCGGGGGTACTCTGGAAACACCATATATTTT	CASSLVRGYSGNTIYF
TRBD1	-	TRBV19	TRBJ1-1	TGTGCCAGTAGTAGAACAGGGGACACTGAAGCTTTCTTT	CASSRTGDTEAFF
-	-	TRBV6-5	TRBJ1-3	TGTGCCAGCGGCAGGGGATCCTCTGGAAACACCATATATTTT	CASGRGSSGNTIYF
-	few	TRBV2	TRBJ1-1	TGTGCCAGCAGTGAAACACTGAACACTGAAGCTTTCTTT	CASSETLNTEAFF
-	-	TRBV28	TRBJ2-2	TGTGCCAGCAGTTTGCGGGGTACGGTCACCGGGGAGCTGTTTTTT	CASSLRGTVTGELFF
-	-	TRBV7-9	TRBJ1-1	TGTGCCAGCAGCTTGACCCAGGGTTGGGCTTTCTTT	CASSLTQGWAFF
-	once	TRBV7-6	TRBJ2-1	TGTGCCAGCAGCCGCCTCGGAGGCCCCGGGGTTAATGAGCAGTTCTTC	CASSRLGGPGVNEQFF
TRBD1	-	TRBV3-1/TRBV3-2	TRBJ1-2	TGTGCCAGCAGCCAGACAGGGCAAGGTGGCTACACCTTC	CASSQTGQGGYTF
-	-	TRBV9	TRBJ1-1	TGTGCCAGCAGCGTAGGAGGGTGGACTGAAGCTTTCTTT	CASSVGGWTEAFF
TRBD2	-	TRBV11-2	TRBJ2-3	TGTGCCAGCAGAACGACCGGGACTAGCGGGGGGGCCACGGATACGCAGTATTTT	CASRTTGTSGGATDTQYF
-	-	TRBV2	TRBJ1-5	TGTGCCAGCAGTGCACCGGGAGGGAGGGGGAATCAGCCCCAGCATTTT	CASSAPGGRGNQPQHF
TRBD1	-	TRBV28	TRBJ2-5	TGTGCCAGCAGCCGCCCAACAGGGGGGGAGACCCAGTACTTC	CASSRPTGGETQYF
-	-	TRBV6-5	TRBJ1-4	TGTGCCAGCAGTTTCGGAGGGGTGGAAAAACTGTTTTTT	CASSFGGVEKLFF
-	-	TRBV29-1	TRBJ2-3	TGCAGCGTTGAAGAGCGGGGACCCCCAGATACGCAGTATTTT	CSVEERGPPDTQYF
TRBD1	-	TRBV29-1	TRBJ2-3	TGCAGCGTTGAGACAGGGGTGGCAGATACGCAGTATTTT	CSVETGVADTQYF
TRBD1	-	TRBV30	TRBJ1-3	TGTGCCTGGAGTCGGGACAGGGTTTCCTCTGGAAACACCATATATTTT	CAWSRDRVSSGNTIYF
TRBD2	-	TRBV5-5	TRBJ2-5	TGTGCCAGCAGCCCGGGACTAGCGGAAGAGACCCAGTACTTC	CASSPGLAEETQYF
-	many	TRBV19	TRBJ2-5	TGTGCCAGTAGTATCCCAGCGTACCAAGAGACCCAGTACTTC	CASSIPAYQETQYF
TRBD2	-	TRBV3-1/TRBV3-2	TRBJ2-2	TGTGCCAGCAGCCACCTCGGCGGGGGGGCGAAAACCGGGGAGCTGTTTTTT	CASSHLGGGAKTGELFF
TRBD1	-	TRBV6-5	TRBJ2-7	TGTGCCAGCAGAATGGAACAGGGGTTGGCGAGCGAGCAGTACTTC	CASRMEQGLASEQYF
-	few	TRBV6-5	TRBJ1-2	TGTGCCAGCAGTTACACAGGGAATTTTAACTATGGCTACACCTTC	CASSYTGNFNYGYTF
TRBD1	-	TRBV5-6	TRBJ2-5	TGTGCCAGCAGCTTTACAGGGGGCTACGAGACCCAGTACTTC	CASSFTGGYETQYF